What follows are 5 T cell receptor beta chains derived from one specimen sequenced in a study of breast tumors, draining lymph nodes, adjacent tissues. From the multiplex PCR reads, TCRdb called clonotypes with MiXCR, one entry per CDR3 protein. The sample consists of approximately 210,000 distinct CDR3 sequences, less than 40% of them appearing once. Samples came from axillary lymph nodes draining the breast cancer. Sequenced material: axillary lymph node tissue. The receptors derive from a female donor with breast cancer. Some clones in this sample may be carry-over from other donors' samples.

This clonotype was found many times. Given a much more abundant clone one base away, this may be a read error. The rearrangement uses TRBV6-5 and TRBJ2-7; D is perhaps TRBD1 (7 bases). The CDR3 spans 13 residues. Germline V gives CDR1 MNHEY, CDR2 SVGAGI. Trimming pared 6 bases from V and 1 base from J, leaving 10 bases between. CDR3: CASSGGQSYEQYF. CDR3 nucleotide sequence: TGTGCCAGCAGCGGGGGACAGTCCTACGAGCAGTACTTC.

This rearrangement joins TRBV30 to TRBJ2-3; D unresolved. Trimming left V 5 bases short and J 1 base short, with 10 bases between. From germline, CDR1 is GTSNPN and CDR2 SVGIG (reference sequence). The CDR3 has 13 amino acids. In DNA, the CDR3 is TGTGCCTGGGGAATTGGGGGCACAGATACGCAGTATTTT. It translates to CAWGIGGTDTQYF.

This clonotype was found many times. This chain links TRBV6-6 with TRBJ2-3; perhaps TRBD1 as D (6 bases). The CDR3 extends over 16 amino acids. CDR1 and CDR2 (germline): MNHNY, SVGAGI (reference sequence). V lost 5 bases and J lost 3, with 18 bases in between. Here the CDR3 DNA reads TGTGCCAGCAGTGAAGCTTGGCAGGGGTTGACAGATACGCAGTATTTT. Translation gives CASSEAWQGLTDTQYF.

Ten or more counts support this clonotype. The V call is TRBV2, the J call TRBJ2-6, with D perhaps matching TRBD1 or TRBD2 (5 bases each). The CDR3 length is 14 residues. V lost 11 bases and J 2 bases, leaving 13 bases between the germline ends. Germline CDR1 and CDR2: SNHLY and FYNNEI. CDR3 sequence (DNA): TGTGCCCGCCAATGGGACGCTGGGGCCAACGTCCTGACTTTC. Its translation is CARQWDAGANVLTF.

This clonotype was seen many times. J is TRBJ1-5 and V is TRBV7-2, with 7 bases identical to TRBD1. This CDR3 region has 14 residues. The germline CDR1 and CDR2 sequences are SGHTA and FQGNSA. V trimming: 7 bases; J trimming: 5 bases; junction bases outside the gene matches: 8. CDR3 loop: CASNHGTVDQPQHF. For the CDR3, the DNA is TGTGCCAGCAACCACGGGACAGTTGATCAGCCCCAGCATTTT.